This T cell receptor beta chain came from a study of neoadjuvant anti-PD-1 for oral cavity cancer. With 2 bases removed from V and 3 bases from J, the gap between germline ends came to 8 bases. The CDR3 runs 13 residues. The germline V gene encodes CDR1 SGHVS and CDR2 FQNEAQ. PBMC libraries mostly used 400 to 550 ng of input genomic DNA, with six replicates per sample. Sequenced by immunoSEQ multiplex PCR; TCRdb stores in-frame clones only, minus some. Here the sample spans approximately 72,000 clones, around 82% being singletons. Patients were newly diagnosed with stage II-IVA oral cavity squamous cell carcinoma without prior systemic or radiation treatment.

V usage is TRBV7-8 and J usage is TRBJ2-7; D unresolved. The sequenced sample was PBMCs, obtained before nivolumab (anti-PD-1) treatment. The receptor was derived from a person between 35 and 79 years old with oral cavity squamous cell carcinoma. The CDR3 coding sequence is TGTGCCAGCAGCTTAAACAATTTCTACGAGCAGTACTTC. Its protein product is CASSLNNFYEQYF.